Ten or more counts support the clone carrying this T cell receptor (beta chain). Its antigen is undetermined. With 1 base clipped from V and 12 bases from J, the junction kept 12 bases outside the gene matches. Germline V gives CDR1 GTSNPN, CDR2 SVGIG (reference sequence). The CDR3 covers 16 residues. This record comes from a study of early T cells in non-severe SARS-CoV-2 infection. Study context: Bulk RNA from unsorted whole blood was sequenced; chains were unpaired. Regarding the study as a whole: Reliance on VDJdb matching favored anti-spike CD8 responses; private and CD4 specificities were missed.

Individual cDNA molecules received unique molecular identifiers during library preparation. TCRdb itself ran the 5' RACE reads through MiXCR, one entry per CDR3 protein. The table has about 90,000 distinct CDR3 sequences, approximately 12% seen once. This TCR was sampled from an adult who was a healthcare worker with PCR-confirmed SARS-CoV-2 infection or an uninfected control (not recorded which). J is TRBJ2-1 and V is TRBV30; TRBD2 matches 13 bases. Sequences were derived from whole blood, sampled at baseline. CDR3 coding DNA: TGTGCCTGGAGTGCCCGACTAGCGGGAGGCGGAGGGGGGCAGTTCTTC. It encodes CAWSARLAGGGGGQFF. Drawing the rest from reference TRBV30 and TRBJ2-1, the complete variable domain is SQTIHQWPATLVQPVGSPLSLECTVEGTSNPNLYWYRQAAGRGLQLLFYSVGIGQISSEVPQNLSASRPQDRQFILSSKKLLLSDSGFYLCAWSARLAGGGGGQFFGPGTRLTVL.